This T cell receptor beta chain was retrieved from a study of blood T cell repertoires in COVID-19. Study details: Samples representing acute and convalescent COVID-19 were sourced from the United States, Italy and Spain. T cells, B-cell-depleted T cells, or PBMCs supplied cDNA or gDNA.

As originally analysed: Counts of nucleated cells, estimated from reference gene primer amplification, were obtained. TCRdb's table, derived via immunoSEQ multiplex PCR, lists solely in-frame clones and lacks some. V, J and clone size were drawn from that table, and D and trimming were deduced from the DNA. The sample lists approximately 100,000 clones, roughly 79% occurring once. Germline trimming cut 4 bases from V and 1 base from J; bases unmatched to any gene: 9. This CDR3 spans 18 amino acids. The germline V gene encodes CDR1 LGHNA and CDR2 YNFKEQ. Sequenced material: peripheral blood. V is TRBV4-2 and J is TRBJ2-6; 8 nucleotides align to TRBD1. The sequence derives from a human donor in a cohort sampled during active COVID-19. CDR3: CASSRSPQGASGANVLTF. The DNA for the CDR3 is TGTGCCAGCAGCCGATCGCCCCAGGGGGCTTCTGGGGCCAACGTCCTGACTTTC.